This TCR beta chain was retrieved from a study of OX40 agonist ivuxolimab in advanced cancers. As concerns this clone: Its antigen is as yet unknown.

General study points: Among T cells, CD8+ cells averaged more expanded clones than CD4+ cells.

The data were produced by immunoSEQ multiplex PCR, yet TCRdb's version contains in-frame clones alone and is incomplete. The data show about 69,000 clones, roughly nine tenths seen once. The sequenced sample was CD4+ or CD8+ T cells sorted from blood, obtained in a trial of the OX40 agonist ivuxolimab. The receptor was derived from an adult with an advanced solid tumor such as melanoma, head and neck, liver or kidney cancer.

The CDR3 protein is CSVEAVRGGSYEQYF. Written as DNA, the CDR3 is TGCAGCGTTGAAGCGGTCAGGGGCGGCTCCTACGAGCAGTACTTC. This chain uses TRBV29-1 with TRBJ2-7; D is perhaps TRBD1 (6 bases). Germline assignment: CDR1 SQVTM and CDR2 ANQGSEA. The CDR3 has 15 amino acids. V was cut by 1 base and J by 0 bases, with 13 bases left in between.